Listed below are T cell receptor beta chains from one sample, sequenced in a study of cytomegalovirus exposure and HLA in healthy donors. TCRdb's table, derived via immunoSEQ multiplex PCR, lists solely in-frame clones and lacks some. Found here are 160,000 or so clones, roughly three quarters of them singletons; the top ten hold roughly 4.5%. Sequencing was performed on PBMCs. Every receptor here comes from a man between 18 and 29 years old in good health and CMV-seropositive. CDR3s leave out the opening cysteine and the closing phenylalanine or tryptophan. Expanded clones are given a class, and other clones once, few, many or no size at all.

abundance: few; v_gene: TRBV6-5; j_gene: TRBJ1-2; CDR3aa: ASSYGPWTNYGYT
abundance: .; v_gene: TRBV28; j_gene: TRBJ2-1; CDR3aa: ASSPGTGPYNEQF
abundance: .; v_gene: TRBV21-1; j_gene: TRBJ2-1; CDR3aa: ASSKVGAGGYNEQF
abundance: few; v_gene: TRBV6-5; j_gene: TRBJ1-2; CDR3aa: ASTRGVGYT
abundance: few; v_gene: TRBV6-6; j_gene: TRBJ2-2; CDR3aa: ASRQGLHTGELF
abundance: .; v_gene: TRBV28; j_gene: TRBJ1-2; CDR3aa: ASSTGIRSGYT
abundance: few; v_gene: TRBV7-8; j_gene: TRBJ1-5; CDR3aa: ASSFGGNQPQH
abundance: .; v_gene: TRBV4-1; j_gene: TRBJ1-2; CDR3aa: ASSQEMQGYYGYT
abundance: few; v_gene: TRBV28; j_gene: TRBJ1-2; CDR3aa: ASTEGVGDYGYT
abundance: .; v_gene: TRBV5-4; j_gene: TRBJ1-4; CDR3aa: ASSLWGRVATNEKLF
abundance: .; v_gene: TRBV6-1; j_gene: TRBJ1-1; CDR3aa: ASRPGGGNTEAF
abundance: .; v_gene: TRBV14; j_gene: TRBJ2-2; CDR3aa: ASSQLDLLLAGDTGELF
abundance: .; v_gene: TRBV7-9; j_gene: TRBJ1-1; CDR3aa: ASSLAGSGGVRAF
abundance: .; v_gene: TRBV15; j_gene: TRBJ2-5; CDR3aa: ATSRDRRPEGTQY
abundance: once; v_gene: TRBV4-1; j_gene: TRBJ2-1; CDR3aa: ASSHLGGAPRHNNEQF
abundance: .; v_gene: TRBV29-1; j_gene: TRBJ1-5; CDR3aa: SVGPGGNQPQH
abundance: .; v_gene: TRBV11-2; j_gene: TRBJ2-1; CDR3aa: ASSYGGEQF